A selection of T cell receptor beta chains follows, all from one sample in a study of T cells in narcolepsy. Produced via immunoSEQ multiplex PCR; TCRdb's table is partial and in-frame only. The data show 20,000 to 30,000 clones, with about four fifths seen just once and roughly 0.7% held by the top ten. The material sequenced was CD45RA- memory CD4+ T cells from PBMCs. The receptors here all came from a human donor with narcolepsy. Both conserved end residues are part of each CDR3. A D gene is named only where the DNA matches it firmly. Clone size is shown for a subset of rows, as once, few, many or a class of expanded clone.

clone size | J gene | V gene | D gene | CDR3 protein | CDR3 DNA
. | TRBJ2-5 | TRBV11-3 | . | CASNGAGGTQYF | TGTGCCAGCAATGGAGCGGGTGGGACCCAGTACTTC
once | TRBJ1-2 | TRBV5-1 | . | CASSLITDYGYTF | TGCGCCAGCAGCTTGATCACAGACTATGGCTACACCTTC
. | TRBJ2-7 | TRBV27 | . | CASRRGQNPGEQYF | TGTGCCAGCAGGCGGGGACAGAACCCGGGAGAGCAGTACTTC
few | TRBJ1-1 | TRBV9 | . | CASSVAGRRNTEAFF | TGTGCCAGCAGCGTGGCAGGGAGGAGGAACACTGAAGCTTTCTTT
. | TRBJ1-1 | TRBV5-4 | TRBD1 | CASSLDRGRTEAFF | TGTGCCAGCAGCTTGGACAGGGGGCGTACTGAAGCTTTCTTT
. | TRBJ2-7 | TRBV28 | TRBD1 | CASSPLWTGSYEQYF | TGTGCCAGCAGCCCTCTTTGGACAGGGAGTTACGAGCAGTACTTC
. | TRBJ2-7 | TRBV12-5 | . | CATGRNFYEQYF | TGTGCTACCGGGCGGAACTTCTACGAGCAGTACTTC
. | TRBJ1-2 | TRBV30 | . | CAWRPLLGGSGYTF | TGTGCCTGGAGGCCCTTGCTAGGGGGAAGTGGCTACACCTTC
. | TRBJ2-3 | TRBV7-3 | TRBD2 | CASSLSGPGGRGTDTQYF | TGTGCCAGCAGCTTAAGCGGCCCGGGGGGGCGGGGCACAGATACGCAGTATTTT
. | TRBJ1-2 | TRBV30 | . | CARSYNYGYTF | TGTGCCCGTAGTTATAACTATGGCTACACCTTC
. | TRBJ2-5 | TRBV5-6 | . | CASSLEGGEYQETQYF | TGTGCCAGCAGCTTGGAAGGGGGGGAGTACCAAGAGACCCAGTACTTC
. | TRBJ1-5 | TRBV19 | TRBD1 | CASRRRDRGSNQPQHF | TGTGCCAGCCGCCGTAGGGACAGGGGCAGCAATCAGCCCCAGCATTTT
few | TRBJ2-3 | TRBV5-4 | . | CASSSADRTDTQYF | TGTGCCAGCAGCTCCGCCGACCGCACAGATACGCAGTATTTT
. | TRBJ2-3 | TRBV19 | . | CASSTTGTVTQYF | TGTGCCAGTAGTACAACAGGGACGGTTACGCAGTATTTT
few | TRBJ1-5 | TRBV28 | TRBD1 | CASSPGTVNQPQHF | TGTGCCAGCAGTCCTGGGACAGTCAATCAGCCCCAGCATTTT
. | TRBJ2-7 | TRBV25-1 | . | CASSAAEGQYF | TGTGCCAGCAGTGCGGCGGAGGGGCAGTACTTC
. | TRBJ1-5 | TRBV5-6 | TRBD1 | CASSTQGDRGRWGNQPQHF | TGTGCCAGCAGCACCCAGGGGGACAGGGGGCGCTGGGGCAATCAGCCCCAGCATTTT
. | TRBJ2-2 | TRBV9 | TRBD2 | CASTGSGRARGTGELFF | TGTGCCAGCACGGGTAGCGGGAGGGCCCGGGGGACCGGGGAGCTGTTTTTT
once | TRBJ1-1 | TRBV9 | . | CASSRFGGLSSMNTEAFF | TGTGCCAGCAGCCGGTTCGGGGGGTTATCCTCTATGAACACTGAAGCTTTCTTT
. | TRBJ2-7 | TRBV19 | TRBD2 | CASSRGASSGAYEQYF | TGTGCCAGTAGTCGGGGTGCCTCTAGCGGGGCCTACGAGCAGTACTTC
. | TRBJ2-5 | TRBV15 | . | CATSKFGETQYF | TGTGCCACCAGCAAATTTGGGGAGACCCAGTACTTC